This T cell receptor (beta chain) derives from a study of early T cells in non-severe SARS-CoV-2 infection. Study at large: With bulk RNA from unsorted whole blood as input, sequencing yielded unpaired chains.

General study points: Matching against VDJdb likely underestimated virus-specific expansions, favoring anti-spike CD8.

Germline values: CDR1 SGHTA, CDR2 FQGNSA. V was shortened by 6 bases and J by 4 bases, with 22 bases between the two germline ends. The CDR3 is made up of 16 amino acids. This clonotype was seen only a few times. The antigen is undetermined. Separate cDNA molecules each had unique molecular identifiers attached to them. TCRdb processed the 5' RACE reads anew with MiXCR; each CDR3 protein has one entry. This table has over 25,000 distinct CDR3 sequences, 5% to 7% appearing once. This clonotype originated in an adult who was a healthcare worker with PCR-confirmed SARS-CoV-2 infection or an uninfected control (not recorded which). Material for sequencing was whole blood. The chain couples TRBV7-2 to TRBJ2-7; weak D call: TRBD1 (5 bases). CDR3 nucleotides: TGTGCCAGCAGTAGTACCCCAACAGGCACTTTTTACGAGCAGTACTTC. Protein sequence: CASSSTPTGTFYEQYF.